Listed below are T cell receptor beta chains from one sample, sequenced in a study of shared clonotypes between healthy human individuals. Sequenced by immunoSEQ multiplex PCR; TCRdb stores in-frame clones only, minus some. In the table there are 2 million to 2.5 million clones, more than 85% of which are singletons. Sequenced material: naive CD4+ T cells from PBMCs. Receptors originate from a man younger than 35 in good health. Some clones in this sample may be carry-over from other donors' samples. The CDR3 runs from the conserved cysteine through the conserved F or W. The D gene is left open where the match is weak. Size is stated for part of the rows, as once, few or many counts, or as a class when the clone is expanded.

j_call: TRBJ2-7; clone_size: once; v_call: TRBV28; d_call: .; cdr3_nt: TGTGCCAGCAGTTTATCTCAGGCGGAGAGCTCCTACGAGCAGTACTTC; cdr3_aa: CASSLSQAESSYEQYF
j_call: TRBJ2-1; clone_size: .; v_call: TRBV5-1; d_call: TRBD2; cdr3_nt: TGCGCCAGCAGCTTGGATGGCGGGAGGGGTCCGTTCTTC; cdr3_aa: CASSLDGGRGPFF
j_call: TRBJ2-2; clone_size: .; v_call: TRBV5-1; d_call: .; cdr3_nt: TGCGCCAGCAGCGTTACTATTAATCCGAACACCGGGGAGCTGTTTTTT; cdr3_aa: CASSVTINPNTGELFF
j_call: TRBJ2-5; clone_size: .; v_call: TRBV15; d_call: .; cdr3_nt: TGTGCCACCAGCAGGGGACGGCTGGAGACCCAGTACTTC; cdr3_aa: CATSRGRLETQYF
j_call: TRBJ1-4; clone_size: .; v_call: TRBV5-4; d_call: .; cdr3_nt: TGTGCCAGCAGCCTTGGCCCGGCAGGGAGTACAACTAATGAAAAACTGTTTTTT; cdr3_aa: CASSLGPAGSTTNEKLFF
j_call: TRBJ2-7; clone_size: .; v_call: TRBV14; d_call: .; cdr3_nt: TGTGCCAGCAGCCGCCTACTAGCATCCTACGAGCAGTACTTC; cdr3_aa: CASSRLLASYEQYF
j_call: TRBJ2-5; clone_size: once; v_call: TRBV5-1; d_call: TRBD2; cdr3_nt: TGCGCCAGCAGCTCAGAGGGACTAGCGGGAGGGACTGAGACCCAGTACTTC; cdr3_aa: CASSSEGLAGGTETQYF
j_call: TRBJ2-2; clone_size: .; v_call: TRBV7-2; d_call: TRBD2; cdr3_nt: TGTGCCAGCAGCCAGGGGGGACTAGCGGGAGGATCCGGGGAGCTGTTTTTT; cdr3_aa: CASSQGGLAGGSGELFF
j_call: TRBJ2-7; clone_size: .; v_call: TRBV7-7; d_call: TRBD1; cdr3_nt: TGTGCCCCCCCCTTTCGGACAGGGCGCTACGAGCAGTACTTC; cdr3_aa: CAPPFRTGRYEQYF
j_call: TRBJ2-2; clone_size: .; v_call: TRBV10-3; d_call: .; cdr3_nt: TGTGCCATCAGTGACACGACAGGTGGTACCGGGGAGCTGTTTTTT; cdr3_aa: CAISDTTGGTGELFF
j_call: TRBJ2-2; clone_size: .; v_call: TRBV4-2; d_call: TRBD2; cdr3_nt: TGTGCCAGCAGCCTCTCACGGGGGAGGGGCGGGGAGCTGTTTTTT; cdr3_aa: CASSLSRGRGGELFF
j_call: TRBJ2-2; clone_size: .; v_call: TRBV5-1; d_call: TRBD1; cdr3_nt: TGCGCCAGCACAAGACGCGGGACAGGGAGGACCGGGGAGCTGTTTTTT; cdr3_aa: CASTRRGTGRTGELFF
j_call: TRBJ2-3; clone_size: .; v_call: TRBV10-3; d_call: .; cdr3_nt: TGTGCCATCAGTGAGGTTGCGGATACGCAGTATTTT; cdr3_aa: CAISEVADTQYF
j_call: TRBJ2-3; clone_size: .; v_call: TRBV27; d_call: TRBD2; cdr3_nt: TGTGCCAGCAGTTTACGAGTCTTTGCGAGCGGGAGCGCAGAAACAGATACGCAGTATTTT; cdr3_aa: CASSLRVFASGSAETDTQYF
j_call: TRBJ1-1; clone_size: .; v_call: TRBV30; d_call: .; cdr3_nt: TGTGCCTGGAGTGAAGGGCTGAACACTGAAGCTTTCTTT; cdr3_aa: CAWSEGLNTEAFF
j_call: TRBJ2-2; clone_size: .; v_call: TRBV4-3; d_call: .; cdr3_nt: TGCGCCAGCAGCCAAGATCTCCGGGTGGGGACCGGGGAGCTGTTTTTT; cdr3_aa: CASSQDLRVGTGELFF
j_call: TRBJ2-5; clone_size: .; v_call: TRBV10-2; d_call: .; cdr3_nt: TGCGCCAGCAGCGGTAACCAAGAGACCCAGTACTTC; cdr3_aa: CASSGNQETQYF
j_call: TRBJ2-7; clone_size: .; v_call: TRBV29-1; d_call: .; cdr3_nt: TGCAGCGTTGAAGATCGGGGACTTGGGACCTACGAGCAGTACTTC; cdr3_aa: CSVEDRGLGTYEQYF
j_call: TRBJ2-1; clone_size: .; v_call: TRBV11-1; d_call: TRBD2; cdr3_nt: TGTGCCAGCAGCTTAGCTCTAGCGGGTCTCCATGAGCAGTTCTTC; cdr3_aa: CASSLALAGLHEQFF
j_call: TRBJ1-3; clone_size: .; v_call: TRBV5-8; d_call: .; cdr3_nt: TGTGCCAGCACGCGGGGGGCAGTAACTGGAAACACCATATATTTT; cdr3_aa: CASTRGAVTGNTIYF
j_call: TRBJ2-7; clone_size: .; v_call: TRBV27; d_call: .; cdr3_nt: TGTGCCAGCAGTCCTAAACAGGGTTTCTCCTACGAGCAGTACTTC; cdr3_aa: CASSPKQGFSYEQYF
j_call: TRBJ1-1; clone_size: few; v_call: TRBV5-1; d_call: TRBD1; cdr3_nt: TGCGCCAGCAGCCCATTGGGACAGGGCGCTGAAGCTTTCTTT; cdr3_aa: CASSPLGQGAEAFF
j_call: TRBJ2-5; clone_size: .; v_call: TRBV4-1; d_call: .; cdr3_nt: TGCGCCAGCAGCCGATATCACGCGGGACTGTACCAAGAGACCCAGTACTTC; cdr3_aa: CASSRYHAGLYQETQYF
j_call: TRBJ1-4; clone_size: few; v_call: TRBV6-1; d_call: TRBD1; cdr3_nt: TGTGCCAGCAGTGACCTCAGGGGGAGCGGTGAAAAACTGTTTTTT; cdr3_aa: CASSDLRGSGEKLFF